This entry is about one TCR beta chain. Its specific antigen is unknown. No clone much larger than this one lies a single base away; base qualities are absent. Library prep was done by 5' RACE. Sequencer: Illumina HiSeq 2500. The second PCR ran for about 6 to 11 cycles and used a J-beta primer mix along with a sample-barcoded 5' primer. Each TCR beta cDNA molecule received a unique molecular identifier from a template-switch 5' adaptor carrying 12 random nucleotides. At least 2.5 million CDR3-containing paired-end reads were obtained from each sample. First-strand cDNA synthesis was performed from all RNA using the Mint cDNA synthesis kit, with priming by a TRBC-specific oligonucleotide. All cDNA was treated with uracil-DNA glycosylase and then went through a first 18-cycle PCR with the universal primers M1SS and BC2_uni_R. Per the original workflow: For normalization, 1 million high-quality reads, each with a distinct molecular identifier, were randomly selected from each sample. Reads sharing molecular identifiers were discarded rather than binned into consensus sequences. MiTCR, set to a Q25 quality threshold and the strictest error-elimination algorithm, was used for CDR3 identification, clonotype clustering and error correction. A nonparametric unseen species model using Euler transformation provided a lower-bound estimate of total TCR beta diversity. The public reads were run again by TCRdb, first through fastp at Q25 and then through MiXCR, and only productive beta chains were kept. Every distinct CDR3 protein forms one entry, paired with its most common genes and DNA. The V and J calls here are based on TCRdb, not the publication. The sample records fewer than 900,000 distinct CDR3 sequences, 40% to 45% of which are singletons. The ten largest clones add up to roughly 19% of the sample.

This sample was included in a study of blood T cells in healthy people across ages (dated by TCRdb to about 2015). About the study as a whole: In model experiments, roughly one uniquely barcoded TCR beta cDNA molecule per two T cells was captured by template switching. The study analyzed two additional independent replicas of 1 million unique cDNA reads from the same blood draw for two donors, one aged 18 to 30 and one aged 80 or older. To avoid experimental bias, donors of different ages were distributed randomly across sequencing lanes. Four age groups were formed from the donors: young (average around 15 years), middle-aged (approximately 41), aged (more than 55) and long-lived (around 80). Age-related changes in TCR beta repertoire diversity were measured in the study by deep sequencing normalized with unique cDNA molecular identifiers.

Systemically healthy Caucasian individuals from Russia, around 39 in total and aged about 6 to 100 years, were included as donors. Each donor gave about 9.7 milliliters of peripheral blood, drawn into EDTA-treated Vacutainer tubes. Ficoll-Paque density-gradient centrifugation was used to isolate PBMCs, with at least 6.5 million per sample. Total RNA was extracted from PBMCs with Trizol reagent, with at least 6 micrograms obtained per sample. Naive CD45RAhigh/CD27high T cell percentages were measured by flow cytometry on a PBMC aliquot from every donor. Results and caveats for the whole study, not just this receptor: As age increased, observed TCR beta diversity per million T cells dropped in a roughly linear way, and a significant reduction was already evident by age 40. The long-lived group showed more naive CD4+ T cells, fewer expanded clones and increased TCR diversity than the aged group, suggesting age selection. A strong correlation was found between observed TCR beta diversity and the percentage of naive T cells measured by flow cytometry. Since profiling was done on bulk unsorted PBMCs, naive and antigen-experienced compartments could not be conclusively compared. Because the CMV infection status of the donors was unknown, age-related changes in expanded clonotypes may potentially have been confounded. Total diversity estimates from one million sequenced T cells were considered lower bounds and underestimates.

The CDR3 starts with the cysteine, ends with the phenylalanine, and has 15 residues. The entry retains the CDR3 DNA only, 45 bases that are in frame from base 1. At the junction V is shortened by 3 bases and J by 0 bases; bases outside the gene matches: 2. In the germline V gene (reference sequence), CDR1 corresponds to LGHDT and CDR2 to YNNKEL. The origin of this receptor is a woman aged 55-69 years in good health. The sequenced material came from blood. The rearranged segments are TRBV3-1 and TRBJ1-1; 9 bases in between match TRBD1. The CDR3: CASSQGDRVNTEAFF. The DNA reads TGTGCCAGCAGCCAGGGGGACAGGGTGAACACTGAAGCTTTCTTT.